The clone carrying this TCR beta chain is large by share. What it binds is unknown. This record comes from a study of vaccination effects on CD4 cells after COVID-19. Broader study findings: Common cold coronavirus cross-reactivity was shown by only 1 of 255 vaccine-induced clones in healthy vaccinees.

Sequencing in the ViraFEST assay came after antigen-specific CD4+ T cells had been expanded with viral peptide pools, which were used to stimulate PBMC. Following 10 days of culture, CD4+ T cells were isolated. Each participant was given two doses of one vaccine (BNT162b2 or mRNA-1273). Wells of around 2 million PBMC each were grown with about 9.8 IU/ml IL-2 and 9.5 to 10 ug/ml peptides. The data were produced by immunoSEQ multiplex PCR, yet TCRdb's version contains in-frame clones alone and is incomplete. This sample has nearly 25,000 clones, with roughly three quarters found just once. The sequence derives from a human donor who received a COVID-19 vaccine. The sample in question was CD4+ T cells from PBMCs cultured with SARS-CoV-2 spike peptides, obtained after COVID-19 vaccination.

This CDR3 reads CATSASGTSENEQFF. Written as DNA, the CDR3 is TGTGCCACCAGTGCCTCCGGGACTAGCGAGAATGAGCAGTTCTTC. This sequence joins TRBV24-1 and TRBJ2-1; 10 bases are shared with TRBD2. The CDR3 length is 15 residues. Germline lookup yields CDR1 KGHDR and CDR2 SFDVKD. V shed 5 bases, J shed 7 bases, and the junction held 7 bases outside the gene matches.